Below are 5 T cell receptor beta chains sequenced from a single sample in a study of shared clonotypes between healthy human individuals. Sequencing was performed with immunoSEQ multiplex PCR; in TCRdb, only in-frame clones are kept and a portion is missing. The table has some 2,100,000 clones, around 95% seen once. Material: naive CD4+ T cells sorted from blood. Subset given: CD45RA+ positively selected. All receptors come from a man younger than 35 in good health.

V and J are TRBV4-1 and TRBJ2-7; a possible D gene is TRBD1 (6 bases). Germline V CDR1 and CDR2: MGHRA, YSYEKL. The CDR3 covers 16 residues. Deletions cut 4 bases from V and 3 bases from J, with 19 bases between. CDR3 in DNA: TGCGCCAGCAGCCTCGATCAGGGGCTGTCCGACTACGAGCAGTACTTC. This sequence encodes CASSLDQGLSDYEQYF.

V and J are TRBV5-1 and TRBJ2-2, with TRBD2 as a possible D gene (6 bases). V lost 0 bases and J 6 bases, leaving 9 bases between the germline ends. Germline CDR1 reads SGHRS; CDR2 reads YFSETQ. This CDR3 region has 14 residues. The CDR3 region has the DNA TGCGCCAGCAGCTTGGAACTAGCTTCCGGGGAGCTGTTTTTT. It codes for CASSLELASGELFF.

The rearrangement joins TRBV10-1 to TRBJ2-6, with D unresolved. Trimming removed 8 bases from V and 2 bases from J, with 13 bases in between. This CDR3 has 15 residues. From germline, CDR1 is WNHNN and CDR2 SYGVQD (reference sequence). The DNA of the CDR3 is TGCGCCAGCCCCAATTGGAGCGCTGGGGCCAACGTCCTGACTTTC. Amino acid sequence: CASPNWSAGANVLTF.

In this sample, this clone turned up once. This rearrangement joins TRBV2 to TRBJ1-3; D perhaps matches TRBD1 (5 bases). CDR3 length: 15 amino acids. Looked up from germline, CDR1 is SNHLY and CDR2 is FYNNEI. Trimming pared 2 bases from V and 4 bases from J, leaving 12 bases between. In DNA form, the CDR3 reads TGTGCCAGCAGTGAAAACTGGGGGAAAGGAAACACCATATATTTT. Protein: CASSENWGKGNTIYF.

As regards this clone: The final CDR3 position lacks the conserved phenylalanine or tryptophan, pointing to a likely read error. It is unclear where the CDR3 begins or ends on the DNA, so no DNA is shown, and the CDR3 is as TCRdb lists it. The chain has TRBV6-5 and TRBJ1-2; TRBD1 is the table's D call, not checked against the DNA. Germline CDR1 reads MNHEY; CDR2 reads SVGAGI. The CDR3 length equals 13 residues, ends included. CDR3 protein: CASRPGTGRVWLL.